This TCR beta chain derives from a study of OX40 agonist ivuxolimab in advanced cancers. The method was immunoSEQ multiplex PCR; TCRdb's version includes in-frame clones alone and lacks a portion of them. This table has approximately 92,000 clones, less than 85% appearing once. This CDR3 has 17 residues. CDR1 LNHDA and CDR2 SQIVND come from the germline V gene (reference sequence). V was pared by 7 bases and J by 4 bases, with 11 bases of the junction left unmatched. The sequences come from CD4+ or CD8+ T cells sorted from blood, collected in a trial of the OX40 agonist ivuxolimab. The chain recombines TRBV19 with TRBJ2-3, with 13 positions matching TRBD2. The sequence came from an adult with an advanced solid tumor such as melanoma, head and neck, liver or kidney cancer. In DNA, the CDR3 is TGTGCCAGTACCCCGAGGGGACTAGCGGGAACCCCAGATACGCAGTATTTT. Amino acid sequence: CASTPRGLAGTPDTQYF.